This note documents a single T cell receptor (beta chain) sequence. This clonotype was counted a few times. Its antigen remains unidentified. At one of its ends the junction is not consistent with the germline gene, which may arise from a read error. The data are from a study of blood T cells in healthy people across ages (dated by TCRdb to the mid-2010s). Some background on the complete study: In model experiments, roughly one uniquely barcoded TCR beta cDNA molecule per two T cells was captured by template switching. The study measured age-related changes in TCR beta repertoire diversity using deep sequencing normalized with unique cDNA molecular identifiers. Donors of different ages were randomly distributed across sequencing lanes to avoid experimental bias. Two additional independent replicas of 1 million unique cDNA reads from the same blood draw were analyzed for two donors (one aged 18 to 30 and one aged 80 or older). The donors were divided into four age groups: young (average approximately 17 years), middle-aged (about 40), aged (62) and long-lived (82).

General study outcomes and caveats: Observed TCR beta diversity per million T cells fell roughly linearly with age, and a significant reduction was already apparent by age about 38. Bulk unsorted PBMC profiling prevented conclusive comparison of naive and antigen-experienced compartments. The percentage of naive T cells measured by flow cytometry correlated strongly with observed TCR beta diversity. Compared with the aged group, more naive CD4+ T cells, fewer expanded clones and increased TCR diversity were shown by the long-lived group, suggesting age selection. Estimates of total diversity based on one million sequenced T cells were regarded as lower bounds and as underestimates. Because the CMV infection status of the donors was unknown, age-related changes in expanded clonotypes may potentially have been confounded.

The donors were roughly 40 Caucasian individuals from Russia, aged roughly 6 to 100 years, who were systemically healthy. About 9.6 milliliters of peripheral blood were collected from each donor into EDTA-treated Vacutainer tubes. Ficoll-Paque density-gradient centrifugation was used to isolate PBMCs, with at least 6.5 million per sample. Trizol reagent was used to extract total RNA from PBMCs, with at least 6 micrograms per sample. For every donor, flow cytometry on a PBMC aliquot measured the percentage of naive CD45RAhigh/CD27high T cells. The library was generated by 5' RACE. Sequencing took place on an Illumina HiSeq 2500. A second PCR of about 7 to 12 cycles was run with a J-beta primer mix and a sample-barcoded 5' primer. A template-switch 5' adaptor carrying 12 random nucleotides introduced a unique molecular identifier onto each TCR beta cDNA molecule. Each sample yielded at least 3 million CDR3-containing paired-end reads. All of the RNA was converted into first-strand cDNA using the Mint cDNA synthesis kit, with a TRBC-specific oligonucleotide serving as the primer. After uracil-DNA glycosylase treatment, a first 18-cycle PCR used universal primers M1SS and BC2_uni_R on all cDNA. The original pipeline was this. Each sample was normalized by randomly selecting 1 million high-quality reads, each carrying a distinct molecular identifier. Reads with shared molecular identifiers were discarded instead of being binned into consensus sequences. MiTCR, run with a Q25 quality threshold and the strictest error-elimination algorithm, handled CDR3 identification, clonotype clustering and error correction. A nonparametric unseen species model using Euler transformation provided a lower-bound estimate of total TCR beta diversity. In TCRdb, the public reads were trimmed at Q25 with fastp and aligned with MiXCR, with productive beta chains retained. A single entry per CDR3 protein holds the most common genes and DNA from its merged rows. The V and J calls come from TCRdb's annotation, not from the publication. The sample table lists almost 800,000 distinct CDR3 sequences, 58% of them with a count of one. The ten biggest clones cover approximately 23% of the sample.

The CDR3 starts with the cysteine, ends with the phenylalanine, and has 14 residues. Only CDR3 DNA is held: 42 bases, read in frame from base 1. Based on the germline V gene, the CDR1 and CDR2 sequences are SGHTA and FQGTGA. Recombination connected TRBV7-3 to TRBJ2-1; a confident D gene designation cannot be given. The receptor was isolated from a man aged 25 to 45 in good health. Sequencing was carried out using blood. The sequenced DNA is TGTGCCGGCAGCTTAACTGGGTCCTACAATGAGCAGTTCTTC. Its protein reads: CAGSLTGSYNEQFF.